These 17 T cell receptor beta chains were all obtained from the same sample, sequenced in a study of T cells in Graves' hyperthyroidism and ophthalmopathy. Amplification targeted TCR beta CDR3 regions from RNA transcripts. Carried out on the TCR CDR3, a first-round RT-PCR used the HTBI primer set. In TCRdb, the multiplex PCR reads were re-called with MiXCR into one record per CDR3 protein. The table records 450,000 to 650,000 distinct CDR3 sequences, about 20% of them present only once. The material sequenced was blood. The receptors here all came from a man between 18 and 35 years old with Graves' hyperthyroidism.

The chain combines TRBV10-3 with TRBJ1-5; a weak D match, TRBD1 (5 bases). V shed 10 bases and J shed 4 bases, with 14 bases lying between them. Germline-derived CDR1 and CDR2 are ENHRY and SYGVKD. The CDR3 spans 13 residues. The CDR3 DNA reads TGTGCCACCTGCATGGGGGAGAATCAGCCCCAGCATTTT. It encodes CATCMGENQPQHF.

This clonotype was found many times. The chain uses TRBV20-1 and TRBJ1-1; TRBD1 is a possible D gene (6 bases). The V gene's germline CDR1 is DFQATT and CDR2 SNEGSKA (reference sequence). The V end was cut by 3 bases, the J end by 3 bases, with 17 bases between. CDR3 length equals 15 residues. The CDR3 is CSARGVRGGHTEAFF. As DNA, the CDR3 is TGCAGTGCTAGGGGAGTGCGGGGGGGGCACACTGAAGCTTTCTTT.

The V gene is TRBV18, the J gene TRBJ1-6, with D tentatively TRBD1 (5 bases). The V end was cut by 4 bases, the J end by 6 bases, with 13 bases between. Germline assignment: CDR1 KGHSH and CDR2 LQKENI. This CDR3 comprises 15 residues. The CDR3 loop is CASSLKGEGNSPLHF. CDR3 sequence (DNA): TGTGCCAGCTCACTTAAAGGGGAGGGTAATTCACCCCTCCACTTT.

This clonotype showed up just a few times. This chain connects TRBV5-1 to TRBJ2-5; D unresolved. Germline CDR1 SGHRS, CDR2 YFSETQ. The length of the CDR3 is 13 residues. V lost 3 bases to trimming and J lost 3 bases, with 9 bases between them. In DNA form, the CDR3 reads TGCGCCAGCAGCTCCCAAGGCAAAGAGACCCAGTACTTC. Translating gives CASSSQGKETQYF.

This clonotype occurred many times. This chain joins TRBV28 and TRBJ1-1; 7 bases are shared with TRBD1. The CDR3 extends over 15 amino acids. In germline, CDR1 is MDHEN, CDR2 SYDVKM. V trimming: 6 bases; J trimming: 3 bases; junction bases outside the gene matches: 10. The chain's CDR3 is CASSQVPGQYTEAFF. The CDR3 DNA follows: TGTGCCAGCAGCCAAGTTCCGGGACAGTACACTGAAGCTTTCTTT.

This clonotype came up many times. The V and J genes are TRBV9 and TRBJ1-5; D not resolved. The CDR3 is 16 residues long. Trimming shortened V by 5 bases and J by 0 bases, and 15 bases separated the two germline ends. CDR1 SGDLS and CDR2 YYNGEE come from the germline V gene. This CDR3 reads CASSKGSTYSNQPQHF. CDR3 bases: TGTGCCAGCAGTAAAGGGAGTACGTATAGCAATCAGCCCCAGCATTTT.

Only a few counts were recorded for this clonotype. The chain is built from TRBV20-1 and TRBJ2-7; D not resolved. Germline V gene sequence: CDR1 DFQATT, CDR2 SNEGSKA (reference sequence). The CDR3 length is 14 residues. Trimming took off 6 bases at V and 2 bases at J, with 17 bases between the two ends. For the CDR3, the DNA is TGCAGTGCCTTTGGCTTGGACCGAACCTACGAGCAGTACTTC. This sequence encodes CSAFGLDRTYEQYF.

The gene calls are TRBV6-5 and TRBJ1-5; D is ambiguous. The CDR3 runs to 16 residues. Trimming shortened V by 3 bases and J by 0 bases, and 12 bases separated the two germline ends. CDR1 is MNHEY and CDR2 is SVGAGI in the germline V gene. In DNA, the CDR3 is TGTGCCAGCAGTTATTTAACAGCTAATAGCAATCAGCCCCAGCATTTT. Residues: CASSYLTANSNQPQHF.

The table lists this clonotype with many counts. The chain has TRBV7-2 and TRBJ1-1; D uncertain. The CDR3 runs 14 residues. V was trimmed by 2 bases and J by 1 base, leaving 8 bases between them. Germline assignment: CDR1 SGHTA and CDR2 FQGNSA. This chain's CDR3 is CASSLSQQNTEAFF. DNA of the CDR3: TGTGCCAGCAGCTTAAGTCAGCAGAACACTGAAGCTTTCTTT.

Many counts were recorded for this clonotype. The chain couples TRBV30 to TRBJ1-1; no firm D call. With 3 bases removed from V and 4 bases from J, the gap between germline ends came to 12 bases. There are 13 residues in the CDR3. Germline assignment: CDR1 GTSNPN and CDR2 SVGIG (reference sequence). The CDR3 sequence: CAWRFDGSTEAFF. The CDR3 coding sequence is TGTGCCTGGAGATTCGACGGGTCCACTGAAGCTTTCTTT.

This clonotype has at least ten counts. V and J are TRBV9 and TRBJ1-1; D perhaps matches TRBD1 (5 bases). This CDR3 has 18 amino acids. Trimming took off 3 bases at V and 3 bases at J, with 24 bases between the two ends. Germline-derived CDR1 and CDR2 are SGDLS and YYNGEE. The CDR3 spells CASSGPGREEPADTEAFF. CDR3 sequence (DNA): TGTGCCAGCAGCGGCCCGGGCAGGGAGGAGCCAGCGGACACTGAAGCTTTCTTT.

A note on this clonotype: A much larger clone is a single base away; this may be a read error. This sequence joins TRBV28 and TRBJ2-7; D might be TRBD1 (7 bases). The CDR3 contains 15 residues. Per the germline V gene, CDR1 is MDHEN and CDR2 is SYDVKM. CDR3 in DNA: TGTGCCAGCAGTTTCTCCAGCAGGGGGGTATACGAGCTGTACTTC. Translating it yields CASSFSSRGVYELYF.

This clonotype was seen once. This chain uses TRBV20-1 with TRBJ2-7; TRBD1 aligns across 8 bases. The CDR3 spans 13 residues. Germline V gene lookup returns CDR1 DFQATT and CDR2 SNEGSKA (reference sequence). Trimming at V came to 0 bases and at J to 6 bases, leaving 4 bases not matched to a gene. The DNA of the CDR3 is TGCAGTGCTAGAGATCCCAGGGGGCGCGAGCAGTACTTC. It encodes CSARDPRGREQYF.

V gene TRBV28 combines with J gene TRBJ2-2; D remains unclear. This CDR3 contains 16 residues. V dropped 3 bases and J dropped 0 bases, with 11 bases sitting between them. Germline-derived CDR1 and CDR2 are MDHEN and SYDVKM. The CDR3 loop is CASSFLSAPNTGELFF. In DNA form, the CDR3 reads TGTGCCAGCAGTTTCCTCAGCGCCCCGAACACCGGGGAGCTGTTTTTT.

V is TRBV5-1 and J is TRBJ2-2; 9 bases are a match to TRBD1. CDR1 and CDR2 (germline): SGHRS, YFSETQ. This CDR3 comprises 16 residues. With 4 bases clipped from V and 0 bases from J, the junction kept 4 bases outside the gene matches. CDR3 in amino acids: CASSKRTGANTGELFF. The DNA for the CDR3 is TGCGCCAGCAGCAAACGGACAGGGGCGAACACCGGGGAGCTGTTTTTT.

Worth noting for this clonotype: A much bigger clone sits one base away, suggesting this may be a read error. This chain uses TRBV28 with TRBJ2-7; perhaps TRBD2 as D (6 bases). CDR1 and CDR2 from the germline V gene are MDHEN and SYDVKM. This CDR3 contains 15 residues. With 5 bases removed from V and 0 bases from J, the gap between germline ends came to 14 bases. CDR3 sequence reads: CASSASSASSYEQYV. The CDR3 DNA reads as TGTGCCAGCAGTGCTTCTAGCGCCAGCTCCTACGAGCAGTACGTC.

At least ten counts were recorded for this clonotype. V and J are TRBV6-5 and TRBJ2-7, with 8 bases aligning to TRBD1. Germline assignment: CDR1 MNHEY and CDR2 SVGAGI. The CDR3 sequence is 15 residues long. V dropped 6 bases and J dropped 7; count of bases not matched to a gene: 14. CDR3 sequence reads: CASRSSDRVRREQYF. CDR3 bases: TGTGCCAGCAGATCCTCGGACAGGGTTCGGAGGGAGCAGTACTTC.